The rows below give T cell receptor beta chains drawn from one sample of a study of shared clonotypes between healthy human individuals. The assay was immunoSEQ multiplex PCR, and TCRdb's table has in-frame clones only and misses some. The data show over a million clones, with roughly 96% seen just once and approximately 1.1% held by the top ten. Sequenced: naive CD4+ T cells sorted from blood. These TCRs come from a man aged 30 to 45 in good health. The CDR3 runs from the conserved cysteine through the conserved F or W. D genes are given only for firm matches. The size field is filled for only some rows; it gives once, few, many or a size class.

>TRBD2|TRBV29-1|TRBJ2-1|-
TGCAGCGTATGGCCCCCGGGACTAGCGCATAGGGGCAATGAGCAGTTCTTC
CSVWPPGLAHRGNEQFF
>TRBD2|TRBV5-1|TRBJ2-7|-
TGCGCCAGCAGCAAGGGGACTAGCGGGATGAAGGTTTACTACGAGCAGTACTTC
CASSKGTSGMKVYYEQYF
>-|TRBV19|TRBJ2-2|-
TGTGCCAGTAGTATCCACAGGAACACCGGGGAGCTGTTTTTT
CASSIHRNTGELFF
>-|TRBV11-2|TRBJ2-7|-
TGTGCCAGCAGCCCGGGACTTCTATCCTACGAGCAGTACTTC
CASSPGLLSYEQYF
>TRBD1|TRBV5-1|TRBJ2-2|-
TGCGCCAGCAGGGAACAGGGGGCTGGCGGGGAGCTGTTTTTT
CASREQGAGGELFF
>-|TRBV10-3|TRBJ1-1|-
TGTGCCATCAGGGTGGAGGAATGGAACACTGAAGCTTTCTTT
CAIRVEEWNTEAFF
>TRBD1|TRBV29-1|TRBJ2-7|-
TGCAGCGTTGAGATATCAGGGGGAACCCACTCCTACGAGCAGTACTTC
CSVEISGGTHSYEQYF
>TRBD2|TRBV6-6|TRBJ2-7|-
TGTGCCAGCAACCTCGGGACTAGCGTTTACGAGCAGTACTTC
CASNLGTSVYEQYF
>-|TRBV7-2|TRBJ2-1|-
TGTGCCAGCAGCTTAGGAGGTGGGAGTACCTACAATGAGCAGTTCTTC
CASSLGGGSTYNEQFF
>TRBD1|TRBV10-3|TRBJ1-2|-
TGTGCCATCAGTGACATAGCGAGGACAGGGGGTGATGGCTACACCTTC
CAISDIARTGGDGYTF
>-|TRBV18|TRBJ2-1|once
TGTGCCAGCTCGAGTGGGACAAACTCCTACAATGAGCAGTTCTTC
CASSSGTNSYNEQFF
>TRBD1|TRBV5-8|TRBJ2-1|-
TGTGCCAGCAGCTTGCCCATAATAGGGACAGGGTTTGTATGGGAGCAGTTCTTC
CASSLPIIGTGFVWEQFF
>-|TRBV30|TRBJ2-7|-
TGTGCCTGGAGTGTACCCTGGTCGGCAGGGGAGCCCTACGAGCAGTACTTC
CAWSVPWSAGEPYEQYF
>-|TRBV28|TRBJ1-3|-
TGTGCCAGCAGTCTGCCCGGGTTCTCTGGAAACACCATATATTTT
CASSLPGFSGNTIYF
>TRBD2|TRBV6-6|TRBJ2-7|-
TGTGCCACGAGGACTAGCGGAGCCTACGAGCAGTACTTC
CATRTSGAYEQYF
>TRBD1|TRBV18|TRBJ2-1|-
TGTGCCAGCTCACCCCCGAACCGGGACAGGGCACATGAGCAGTTCTTC
CASSPPNRDRAHEQFF
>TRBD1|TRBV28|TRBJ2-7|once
TGTGCCAGCAGTCCACAGGGGGCGAACTACTACGAGCAGTACTTC
CASSPQGANYYEQYF
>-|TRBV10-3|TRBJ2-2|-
TGTGCCATCAGTGGAAGGGTGACTAGTTCCACCGGGGAGCTGTTTTTT
CAISGRVTSSTGELFF
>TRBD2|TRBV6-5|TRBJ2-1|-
TGTGCCAGCACCCCTCGAGCGGGAGGGCCGGGTGAGCAGTTCTTC
CASTPRAGGPGEQFF
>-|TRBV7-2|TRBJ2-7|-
TGTGCCAGCACCCGTCGAACAGGGAGCTCCTACGAGCAGTACTTC
CASTRRTGSSYEQYF
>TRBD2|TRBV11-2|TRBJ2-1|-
TGTGCCAGCAGCTCACTAGCGGGAGCTTACAATGAGCAGTTCTTC
CASSSLAGAYNEQFF
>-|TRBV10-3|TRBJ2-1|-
TGTGCCATCAGTGAGCCTTCCCTCCGACTCGGTCGTAGGTCCTACAATGAGCAGTTCTTC
CAISEPSLRLGRRSYNEQFF
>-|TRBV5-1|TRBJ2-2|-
TGCGCCAGCAGCTTGAGAAGATCCGGGTCCGGGGAGCTGTTTTTT
CASSLRRSGSGELFF
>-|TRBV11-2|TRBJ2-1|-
TGTGCCAGCAGCCCCCGAAGGACTTCCTACAATGAGCAGTTCTTC
CASSPRRTSYNEQFF
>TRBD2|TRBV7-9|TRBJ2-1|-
TGTGCCAGCAGCTCATACCATCTATGCCCTAGCGGGATATACAATGAGCAGTTCTTC
CASSSYHLCPSGIYNEQFF
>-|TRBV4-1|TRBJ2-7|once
TGCGCCAGCAGCCAAGCCCTGGTGGAGGAGCAGTACTTC
CASSQALVEEQYF
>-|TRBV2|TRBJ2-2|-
TGTGCCAGCAGTGAAACATTGAACAGGAACACCGGGGAGCTGTTTTTT
CASSETLNRNTGELFF
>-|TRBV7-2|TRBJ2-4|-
TGTGCCAGCAGCTTAGCTCCCGGAGGGCTTGTAAACATTCAGTACTTC
CASSLAPGGLVNIQYF
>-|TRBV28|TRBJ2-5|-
TGTGCCAGCAGTTTAAGTGGGGCAGGAAGGCAAGAGACCCAGTACTTC
CASSLSGAGRQETQYF
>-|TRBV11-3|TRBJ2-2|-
TGTGCCAGCAGCTTATTCTCGGACGTATCAACCGGGGAGCTGTTTTTT
CASSLFSDVSTGELFF
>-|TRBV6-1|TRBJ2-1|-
TGTGCCAGCAACCCCACGAGCTCCTACAATGAGCAGTTCTTC
CASNPTSSYNEQFF
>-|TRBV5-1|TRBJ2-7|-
TGCGCCAGCAGCTTGGACACCTTGGGCGAGCAGTACTTC
CASSLDTLGEQYF
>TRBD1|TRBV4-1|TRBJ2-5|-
TGCGCCGCGGGGGACAGGGGTAAGGTTGATATGAGAGAGACCCAGTACTTC
CAAGDRGKVDMRETQYF
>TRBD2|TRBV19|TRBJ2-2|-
TGTGCCAGTACCCGAGGACTAGGTATGAACACCGGGGAGCTGTTTTTT
CASTRGLGMNTGELFF
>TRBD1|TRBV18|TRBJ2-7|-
TGTGCCAGCTCAACCGTCTTAAGGGGACAGGGGGGCGAGCAGTACTTC
CASSTVLRGQGGEQYF
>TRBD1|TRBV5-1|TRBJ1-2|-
TGCGCCAGCAGCACGGGACAGGTCCGACAAATTAACTATGGCTACACCTTC
CASSTGQVRQINYGYTF
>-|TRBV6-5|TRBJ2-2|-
TGTGCCAGCAGTACACAGGGTTGGGCCGGGGAGCTGTTTTTT
CASSTQGWAGELFF
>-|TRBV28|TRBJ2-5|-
TGTGCCAGCAGTTTATTATCTCGGGACCAAGAGACCCAGTACTTC
CASSLLSRDQETQYF
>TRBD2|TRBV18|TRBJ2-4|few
TGTGCCAGCTCACCACTACTAGCGGGAGGAACCAAAAACATTCAGTACTTC
CASSPLLAGGTKNIQYF
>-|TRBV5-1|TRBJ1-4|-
TGCGCCAGCAGCTTGTGGGGTCAGGTCGGGGAAAAACTGTTTTTT
CASSLWGQVGEKLFF
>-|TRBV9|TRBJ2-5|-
TGTGCCAGCAGCGGCAGGCCCCTAGAGACCCAGTACTTC
CASSGRPLETQYF